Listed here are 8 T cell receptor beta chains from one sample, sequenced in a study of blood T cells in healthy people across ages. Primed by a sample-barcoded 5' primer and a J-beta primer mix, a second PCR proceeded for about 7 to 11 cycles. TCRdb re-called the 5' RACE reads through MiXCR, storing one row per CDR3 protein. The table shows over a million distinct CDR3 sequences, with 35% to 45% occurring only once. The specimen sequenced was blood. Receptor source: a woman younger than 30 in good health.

The CDR3 region is CAWRDRDRGPEAFF. The CDR3 DNA reads TGTGCCTGGAGGGACAGGGATAGAGGTCCTGAAGCTTTCTTT. This chain uses TRBV30 with TRBJ1-1; 8 bases are a match to TRBD1. The V gene's germline CDR1 is GTSNPN and CDR2 SVGIG (reference sequence). V trimming: 3 bases; J trimming: 6 bases; junction bases outside the gene matches: 9. There are 14 residues in the CDR3.

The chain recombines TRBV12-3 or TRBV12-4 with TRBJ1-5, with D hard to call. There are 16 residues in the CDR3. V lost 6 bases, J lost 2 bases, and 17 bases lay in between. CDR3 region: CASSLSWKSGNQPQHF. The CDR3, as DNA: TGTGCCAGCAGCCTCTCATGGAAAAGCGGCAATCAGCCCCAGCATTTT.

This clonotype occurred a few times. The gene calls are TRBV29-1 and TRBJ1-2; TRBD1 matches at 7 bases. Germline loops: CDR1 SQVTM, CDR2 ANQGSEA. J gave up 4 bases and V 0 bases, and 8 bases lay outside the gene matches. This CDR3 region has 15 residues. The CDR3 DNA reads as TGCAGCGTTGAAGATTTGAGACAGGGTTCCTATGGCTACACCTTC. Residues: CSVEDLRQGSYGYTF.

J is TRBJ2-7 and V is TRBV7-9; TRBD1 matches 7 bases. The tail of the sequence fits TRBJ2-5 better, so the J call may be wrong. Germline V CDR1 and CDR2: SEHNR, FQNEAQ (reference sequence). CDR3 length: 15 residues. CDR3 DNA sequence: TGTGCCAGCAGCACCCCGGGACAGCGTCGGGAGACCCAGTACTTC. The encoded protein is CASSTPGQRRETQYF.

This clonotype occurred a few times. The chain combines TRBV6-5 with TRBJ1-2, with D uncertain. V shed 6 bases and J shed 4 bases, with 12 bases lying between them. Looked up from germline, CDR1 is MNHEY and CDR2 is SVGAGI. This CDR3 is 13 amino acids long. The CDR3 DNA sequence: TGTGCCAGCAGCCCACATTCCAGCTATGGCTACACCTTC. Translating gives CASSPHSSYGYTF.

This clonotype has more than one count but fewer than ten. The CDR3 here is CASSSGTTITDTQYF. CDR3 nucleotide sequence: TGTGCCAGCAGTAGCGGGACTACTATCACAGATACGCAGTATTTT. The V and J genes are TRBV6-5 and TRBJ2-3; 7 positions match TRBD2. The J segment lost 2 bases and the V segment lost 5 bases, leaving 7 bases of the junction unmatched. The CDR3 consists of 15 residues. Looked up from germline, CDR1 is MNHEY and CDR2 is SVGAGI.

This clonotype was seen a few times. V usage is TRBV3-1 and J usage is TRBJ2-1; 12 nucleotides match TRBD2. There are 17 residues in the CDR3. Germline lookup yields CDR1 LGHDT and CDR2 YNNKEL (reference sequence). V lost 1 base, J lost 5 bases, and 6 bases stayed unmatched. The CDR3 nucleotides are TGTGCCAGCAGCCAAGTCACTAGCGGGGGGCCCGACAATGAGCAGTTCTTC. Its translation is CASSQVTSGGPDNEQFF.

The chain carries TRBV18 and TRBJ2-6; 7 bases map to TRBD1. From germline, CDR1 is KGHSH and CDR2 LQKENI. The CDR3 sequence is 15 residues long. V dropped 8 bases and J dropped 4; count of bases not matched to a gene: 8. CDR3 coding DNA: TGTGCCAGCGCCACAACAGGGGTAGGGGCCAACGTCCTGACTTTC. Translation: CASATTGVGANVLTF.